These T cell receptor beta chains were read from a single sample in a study of radiotherapy plus CTLA-4 blockade in lung cancer. Generated by immunoSEQ multiplex PCR, the TCRdb table keeps only in-frame clones and is missing some. The sample yields fewer than 95,000 clones, around 82% seen once. This specimen was peripheral blood, taken from a patient treated with radiotherapy plus ipilimumab. Receptor source: a human donor with non-small cell lung cancer who had stable disease on radiotherapy plus ipilimumab. Both conserved end residues are part of each CDR3. The order of the fields is D gene, clone size, CDR3 length, V gene, J gene, CDR3 DNA, CDR3 protein. D genes are given only for firm matches. Rows give clone size only sometimes, using once, few, many, or a class for an expanded clone.

.	.	13	TRBV7-8	TRBJ1-2	TGTGCCAGCAGCTCCGCAGGGGCAGGCGGCTACACCTTC	CASSSAGAGGYTF
TRBD1	once	17	TRBV7-2	TRBJ1-4	TGTGCCAGCAGCGAACGGGACAGGGGGGCAACTAATGAAAAACTGTTTTTT	CASSERDRGATNEKLFF
.	.	12	TRBV30	TRBJ1-1	TGTGCCTGGAGTAGACAGAACACTGAAGCTTTCTTT	CAWSRQNTEAFF
.	.	14	TRBV7-6	TRBJ1-2	TGTGCCAGCAGCCCGACAGAGGTCGACTATGGCTACACCTTC	CASSPTEVDYGYTF
TRBD1	.	15	TRBV6-1	TRBJ1-1	TGTGCCAGCAGTGAACGGGGGACAGGGAACACTGAAGCTTTCTTT	CASSERGTGNTEAFF
.	.	18	TRBV5-3	TRBJ1-4	TGTGCCAGAAGCCGCGAACAGGGTGAAGGAGCAACTAATGAAAAACTGTTTTTT	CARSREQGEGATNEKLFF
TRBD1	.	15	TRBV7-3	TRBJ1-1	TGTGCCAGCAGCACGACAGGGGGGTTAGACACTGAAGCTTTCTTT	CASSTTGGLDTEAFF
.	once	11	TRBV20-1	TRBJ2-1	TGCAGTGCTAGAGAAGTAGATGAGCAGTTCTTC	CSAREVDEQFF
.	.	13	TRBV27	TRBJ2-3	TGTGCCAGCAGTTACAGGAGTACAGATACGCAGTATTTT	CASSYRSTDTQYF
.	.	12	TRBV28	TRBJ2-2	TGTGCCAGCTTCCCGAACACCGGGGAGCTGTTTTTT	CASFPNTGELFF
.	.	16	TRBV6-5	TRBJ2-7	TGTGCCAGCAGTTACCGCCTGACAGGTTCCCCCTACGAGCAGTACTTC	CASSYRLTGSPYEQYF
.	.	15	TRBV27	TRBJ1-5	TGTGCCAGCAGTTACGGGGGCAGTAGCAATCAGCCCCAGCATTTT	CASSYGGSSNQPQHF
TRBD1	.	14	TRBV2	TRBJ1-4	TGTGCCAGCATCCCGGGACAGTCTAATGAAAAACTGTTTTTT	CASIPGQSNEKLFF
.	.	11	TRBV27	TRBJ2-7	TGTGCCAGCAGACAGGGTTACGAGCAGTACTTC	CASRQGYEQYF
TRBD1	.	15	TRBV2	TRBJ1-5	TGTGCCAGCAGTGAAGGGGACAGGGGAAATCAGCCCCAGCATTTT	CASSEGDRGNQPQHF
.	.	12	TRBV30	TRBJ1-1	TGTGCCTGGAGTTCACAGAACACTGAAGCTTTCTTT	CAWSSQNTEAFF
.	.	14	TRBV4-1	TRBJ1-2	TGCGCCAGCAGCCAAGATCCGGCGGGGAGAGGCTACACCTTC	CASSQDPAGRGYTF
.	.	16	TRBV9	TRBJ2-5	TGTGCCAGCAGCGTAGGTGCAGGGGAAGCGTTGGAGACCCAGTACTTC	CASSVGAGEALETQYF
TRBD2	.	15	TRBV5-4	TRBJ2-3	TGTGCCAGCAGCTTGGCGGCTAGCGGTGGGGATACGCAGTATTTT	CASSLAASGGDTQYF
.	.	15	TRBV19	TRBJ1-6	TGTGCCACCTGTTCTGCAGCTACCTATAATTCACCCCTCCACTTT	CATCSAATYNSPLHF
TRBD1	.	15	TRBV7-3	TRBJ2-3	TGTGCCAGCAGCTTAGGAGGTACAGGGGAAGGTACGCAGTATTTT	CASSLGGTGEGTQYF
.	.	13	TRBV30	TRBJ2-3	TGTGCCTGGAGTAAGGGGATCTTGGATACGCAGTATTTT	CAWSKGILDTQYF
.	.	13	TRBV14	TRBJ2-3	TGTGCCAGCAGCCAAGATTTGAAAGATACGCAGTATTTT	CASSQDLKDTQYF
.	once	15	TRBV27	TRBJ1-6	TGTGCCAGCAGTTTCAGGGACGGAGCTAATTCACCCCTCCACTTT	CASSFRDGANSPLHF
TRBD1	.	16	TRBV13	TRBJ1-1	TGTGCCAGCAGCTTAAATCAGGGGGCTGTGTACACTGAAGCTTTCTTT	CASSLNQGAVYTEAFF
.	.	14	TRBV6-1	TRBJ2-6	TGTGCCAGCTGGAGGGGGACTGGGGCCAACGTCCTGACTTTC	CASWRGTGANVLTF
.	.	14	TRBV2	TRBJ2-3	TGTGCCAGCACCCCGGGGATCCCAACAGATACGCAGTATTTT	CASTPGIPTDTQYF
.	.	13	TRBV2	TRBJ1-1	TGTGCCAGCAGTGAAAGTCCGAACACTGAAGCTTTCTTT	CASSESPNTEAFF
.	few	14	TRBV28	TRBJ1-3	TGTGCCAGCAGTCCAGGGGTGACTGGAAACACCATATATTTT	CASSPGVTGNTIYF
.	.	13	TRBV7-3	TRBJ2-1	TGTGCCAGCAGCCCGACCCCCTCTCCCGAGCAGTTCTTC	CASSPTPSPEQFF
.	.	12	TRBV7-9	TRBJ2-6	TGTGCCAGCAGCCCTTCCTTCAACGTCCTGACTTTC	CASSPSFNVLTF
TRBD1	once	17	TRBV5-1	TRBJ2-1	TGCGCCAGCAGCTTGGTTGCCGGGACAGGGCGAAGGGATGAGCAGTTCTTC	CASSLVAGTGRRDEQFF
.	.	15	TRBV9	TRBJ1-6	TGTGCCAGCAGCGTAAGAGAGGGACACAATTCACCCCTCCACTTT	CASSVREGHNSPLHF
.	.	13	TRBV27	TRBJ2-7	TGTGCCAGCAGTCCCCGAGAGCCCTACGAGCAGTACTTC	CASSPREPYEQYF
.	.	8	TRBV20-1	TRBJ2-7	TGCAGCCCGGGACAAAGGTACTTC	CSPGQRYF
.	.	14	TRBV18	TRBJ2-3	TGTGCCAGCTCACCGGTCGGGGGGCGAGATACGCAGTATTTT	CASSPVGGRDTQYF
.	.	13	TRBV15	TRBJ2-1	TGTGCCACCAGCAGCCCTCCAACAGTGGAGCAGTTCTTC	CATSSPPTVEQFF
.	.	16	TRBV7-6	TRBJ2-5	TGTGCCAGCAGCTTAAGATCACCGGGGTCCCAAGAGACCCAGTACTTC	CASSLRSPGSQETQYF
TRBD1	once	15	TRBV10-1	TRBJ2-1	TGCGCCAGCAGTGATCGAGGACAGGGGTGGAATGAGCAGTTCTTC	CASSDRGQGWNEQFF
.	.	15	TRBV28	TRBJ1-5	TGTGCCAGCAGTTTTACAGGGAGCCTAAATCAGCCCCAGCATTTT	CASSFTGSLNQPQHF
TRBD1	.	17	TRBV27	TRBJ1-5	TGTGCCAGCCTACTGGGGCCTAACAGGGGATACAATCAGCCCCAGCATTTT	CASLLGPNRGYNQPQHF
.	.	14	TRBV7-2	TRBJ2-1	TGTGCCAGCAGCTTAGGGACGCTTTACAATGAGCAGTTCTTC	CASSLGTLYNEQFF
.	.	14	TRBV5-1	TRBJ2-7	TGCGCCAGCAGCTCCCTGGGCAGGTCCTACGAGCAGTACTTC	CASSSLGRSYEQYF
.	.	14	TRBV18	TRBJ2-7	TGTGCCAGCTCCCCCCGACAAGGAGGATACGAGCAGTACTTC	CASSPRQGGYEQYF
.	.	14	TRBV14	TRBJ1-2	TGTGCCAGCAGCCAAGTAGCAGGGTGGCGGGGCTACACCTTC	CASSQVAGWRGYTF
.	.	11	TRBV7-9	TRBJ2-1	TGTGCCAGCAGCGTTTTGGATGAGCAGTTCTTC	CASSVLDEQFF
.	.	14	TRBV28	TRBJ1-2	TGTGCCAGCAGTCTCGGGGCAGCTAACTATGGCTACACCTTC	CASSLGAANYGYTF
TRBD2	.	19	TRBV5-1	TRBJ2-7	TGCGCCAGCAGCTTGACAGTAACTAGCGGGACTATGGGGCGGGACGAGCAGTACTTC	CASSLTVTSGTMGRDEQYF
.	.	15	TRBV9	TRBJ1-4	TGTGCCAGCAGCGTAGAGACGGGGGGCGGAGAAAAACTGTTTTTT	CASSVETGGGEKLFF
.	.	16	TRBV6-1	TRBJ1-2	TGTGCCAGCAGTGAGGTCCAGTTGGGCCAGAACTATGGCTACACCTTC	CASSEVQLGQNYGYTF
.	.	15	TRBV30	TRBJ1-2	TGTGCCTGTACAGTGGGGCGGTTGGATCTCTATGGCTACACCTTC	CACTVGRLDLYGYTF
.	once	12	TRBV19	TRBJ2-4	TGTGCCAGTACGGGCAGCAGAAACATTCAGTACTTC	CASTGSRNIQYF
TRBD1	.	14	TRBV6-1	TRBJ2-5	TGTGCCAGCAGCCCGGGACAGGGTTTTGAGACCCAGTACTTC	CASSPGQGFETQYF
TRBD2	.	14	TRBV6-5	TRBJ2-7	TGTGCCAGCAGACCTAGCGGGTCCTCCTACGAGCAGTACTTC	CASRPSGSSYEQYF
.	few	13	TRBV15	TRBJ1-1	TGTGCCACCAGCAGAGGTTTGAACACTGAAGCTTTCTTT	CATSRGLNTEAFF
.	.	11	TRBV10-1	TRBJ2-5	TGCGCCAGCAGTGATTCTGAGACCCAGTACTTC	CASSDSETQYF
TRBD1	.	15	TRBV11-2	TRBJ1-1	TGTGCCAGCAGCTTGTCTCGACAGGGTCGCACTGAAGCTTTCTTT	CASSLSRQGRTEAFF
.	many	12	TRBV11-2	TRBJ1-1	TGTGCCAGCAGCTCCGGACGCACTGAAGCTTTCTTT	CASSSGRTEAFF
.	.	15	TRBV12-1	TRBJ2-7	TGTGCCAGCAGCTTTGGACTAGCGGGGGACTACGAGCAGTACTTC	CASSFGLAGDYEQYF